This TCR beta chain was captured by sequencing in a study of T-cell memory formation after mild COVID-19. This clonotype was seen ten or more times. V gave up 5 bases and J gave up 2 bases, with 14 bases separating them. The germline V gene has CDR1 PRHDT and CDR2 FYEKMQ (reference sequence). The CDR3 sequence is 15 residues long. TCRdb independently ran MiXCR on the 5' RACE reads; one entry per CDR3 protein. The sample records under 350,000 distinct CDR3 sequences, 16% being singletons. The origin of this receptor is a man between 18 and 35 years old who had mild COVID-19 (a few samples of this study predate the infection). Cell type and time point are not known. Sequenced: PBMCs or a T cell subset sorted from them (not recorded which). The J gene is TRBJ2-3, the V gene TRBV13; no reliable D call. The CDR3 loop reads CASSLRMAYTDTQYF. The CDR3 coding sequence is TGTGCCAGCAGCCTGCGGATGGCCTACACAGATACGCAGTATTTT.